Shown below are 8 T cell receptor beta chains from a single sample sequenced in a study of blood T cell repertoires in COVID-19. Clones were sequenced by immunoSEQ multiplex PCR, and TCRdb holds only the in-frame ones, with some missing. The sample lists roughly 36,000 clones; 75% to 90% were seen once. The sample consisted of peripheral blood. Receptor source: a man in his sixties with acute or convalescent COVID-19.

The chain links TRBV5-1 to TRBJ1-1, with TRBD1 as a possible D gene (5 bases). The CDR3 is 15 amino acids. V lost 2 bases and J 0 bases, leaving 11 bases between the germline ends. Germline CDR1 SGHRS, CDR2 YFSETQ. As DNA, the CDR3 is TGCGCCAGCAGCTTCAGGGACTACATGAACACTGAAGCTTTCTTT. Its translation is CASSFRDYMNTEAFF.

J is TRBJ2-1 and V is TRBV19, with 10 bases identical to TRBD2. Trimming cost V 3 bases and J 6 bases; bases outside gene matches: 5. There are 15 residues in the CDR3. In germline, CDR1 is LNHDA, CDR2 SQIVND (reference sequence). CDR3 residues: CASSIPAGGFNEQFF. CDR3 bases: TGTGCCAGTAGTATCCCAGCGGGAGGGTTCAATGAGCAGTTCTTC.

This clone was seen a single time. The chain links TRBV24-1 to TRBJ2-3; possible D gene TRBD1, 5 bases. The germline V and J ends were trimmed by 3 bases and 5 bases, with 11 bases remaining between them. The CDR3 is made up of 14 amino acids. Germline values: CDR1 KGHDR, CDR2 SFDVKD. CDR3 sequence: CATSDPSREDTQYF. DNA of the CDR3: TGTGCCACCAGTGATCCGTCCAGGGAAGATACGCAGTATTTT.

V gene TRBV12-3 or TRBV12-4 combines with J gene TRBJ1-5; a possible D gene is TRBD1 (5 bases). Trimming shortened V by 10 bases and J by 5 bases, and 9 bases separated the two germline ends. The CDR3 covers 11 residues. The CDR3 DNA reads as TGTGCCATCGGGGACTATCAGCCCCAGCATTTT. Its protein is CAIGDYQPQHF.

The chain carries TRBV7-9 and TRBJ2-3; D is unresolved. The germline V gene has CDR1 SEHNR and CDR2 FQNEAQ (reference sequence). Trimming pared 1 base from V and 7 bases from J, leaving 9 bases between. This CDR3 spans 13 amino acids. CDR3 loop: CASSLDVDYTQYF. The CDR3 coding sequence is TGTGCCAGCAGCTTAGACGTAGACTATACGCAGTATTTT. The full variable domain, completed using reference TRBV7-9 and TRBJ2-3, is DTGVSQNPRHKITKRGQNVTFRCDPISEHNRLYWYRQTLGQGPEFLTYFQNEAQLEKSRLLSDRFSAERPKGSFSTLEIQRTEQGDSAMYLCASSLDVDYTQYFGPGTRLTVL.

The chain combines TRBV3-1 (or the pseudogene TRBV3-2) with TRBJ2-2, with D possibly being TRBD2 (5 bases). This CDR3 is built from 15 residues. The V and J ends lost 4 bases and 7 bases respectively, with 16 bases between them. From germline, CDR1 is LGHDT and CDR2 YNNKEL (reference sequence). The CDR3 spells CASSPRGSSGGELFF. DNA for the CDR3: TGTGCCAGCAGCCCTCGCGGGTCTTCGGGCGGGGAGCTGTTTTTT.

This rearrangement joins TRBV5-6 to TRBJ2-1; a possible D gene is TRBD1 (5 bases). The CDR3 has 14 amino acids. CDR1 and CDR2 (germline): SGHDT, YYEEEE. V lost 2 bases to trimming and J lost 7 bases, with 13 bases between them. As DNA, the CDR3 is TGTGCCAGCAGCTTTTTGGGCCCAGGGAATGAGCAGTTCTTC. Translating it yields CASSFLGPGNEQFF.

This clone is a singleton in its sample. The V call is TRBV7-3, the J call TRBJ1-5; the D is unclear. V lost 0 bases and J 9 bases, leaving 9 bases between the germline ends. Germline CDR1 SGHTA, CDR2 FQGTGA. The CDR3 covers 13 residues. The CDR3 loop reads CASSLTGSGPQHF. CDR3 sequence (DNA): TGTGCCAGCAGCTTAACTGGTTCGGGGCCCCAGCATTTT.